A selection of T cell receptor beta chains follows, all from one sample in a study of low-dose radiotherapy and immunotherapy resistance in tumors. Via MiXCR, TCRdb re-called the reads, giving one row per CDR3 protein. The profile shows roughly 95,000 distinct CDR3 sequences, around a fifth of them singletons. The sequencing used PBMCs, collected after low-dose radiotherapy plus immunotherapy. The receptors come from a female donor with ovarian cancer. Each CDR3 is given with its conserved first and last residue. A D gene is named only where the DNA matches it firmly. The size field is filled for only some rows; it gives once, few, many or a size class.

clone_size	v_call	j_call	d_call	cdr3_nt	cdr3_aa
many	TRBV18	TRBJ2-7	NA	TGTGCCAGCTCACCCAATACAGGGACCCGAGGCGAGCAGTACTTC	CASSPNTGTRGEQYF
many	TRBV5-1	TRBJ1-1	NA	TGCGCCAGCAGCTTGGCGGGGGACACTGAAGCTTTCTTT	CASSLAGDTEAFF
many	TRBV21-1	TRBJ2-7	NA	TGTGCCAGCAGCCCTATCCTAGCGGGAGCCTCCTACGAGCAGTACTTC	CASSPILAGASYEQYF
NA	TRBV6-1	TRBJ1-6	NA	TGTGCCAGCAGTGAACGGCTGGGTAATTCACCCCTCCACTTT	CASSERLGNSPLHF
many	TRBV5-1	TRBJ1-2	NA	TGCGCCAGCAGGAATGACAGCTTCTATGGCTACACCTTC	CASRNDSFYGYTF
many	TRBV7-9	TRBJ2-7	TRBD2	TGTGCCAGCAGCATACCTAGCGGGAACTACGAGCAGTACTTC	CASSIPSGNYEQYF
many	TRBV4-1	TRBJ1-1	NA	TGCGCCAGCAGCCAAGGAATAGCGAACACTGAAGCTTTCTTT	CASSQGIANTEAFF
many	TRBV7-2	TRBJ2-1	TRBD2	TGTGCCAGCAGCTTAGCGTCGGCTAGCGGGAGTTCCTACAATGAGCAGTTCTTC	CASSLASASGSSYNEQFF
NA	TRBV28	TRBJ1-6	NA	TGTGCCAGCATGCTGAACTCCTATAATTCACCCCTCCACTTT	CASMLNSYNSPLHF
many	TRBV4-3	TRBJ1-4	NA	TGCGCCAGCAGCCAAGATGGGGGCAGGGGAGGTGAAAAACTGTTTTTT	CASSQDGGRGGEKLFF
many	TRBV7-3	TRBJ1-1	NA	TGTGCCAGCAGCTTAGGTCCTACGACAGAAGCTTTCTTT	CASSLGPTTEAFF
few	TRBV14	TRBJ2-2	NA	TGTGCCAGCAGCCGAGCGACAGGGCTGTTTTTT	CASSRATGLFF
few	TRBV20-1	TRBJ2-3	TRBD2	TGCAGTCTAGCGGACCTCACAGATACGCAGTATTTT	CSLADLTDTQYF
many	TRBV5-1	TRBJ2-7	TRBD2	TGCGCCAGCAGCTTCGGGGGGGCCCTCAACGAGCAGTACTTC	CASSFGGALNEQYF
few	TRBV28	TRBJ2-7	TRBD1	TGTGCCAGCATGAAGGAACAGGGGGCTTACGAGCAGTACTTC	CASMKEQGAYEQYF
many	TRBV18	TRBJ1-2	NA	TGTGCCAGCTCACCAATTTCAGATGGAGGGGCGCGGATTAACTATGGCTACACCTTC	CASSPISDGGARINYGYTF
once	TRBV9	TRBJ2-5	TRBD1	TGTGCCAGCAGCGCCCGACAGGGGATGCAAGAGACCCAGTACTTC	CASSARQGMQETQYF
many	TRBV4-2	TRBJ1-2	NA	TGTGCCAGCAGCCAAGATCTAAGGACAGTCGGCTACACCTTC	CASSQDLRTVGYTF
many	TRBV29-1	TRBJ2-3	TRBD2	TGCAGCGCTAGCGGGATTCAGTCAGATACGCAGTATTTT	CSASGIQSDTQYF
once	TRBV7-8	TRBJ2-7	TRBD2	TGTGCCAGCACCAACCAGCGGGACGGTTACGAGCAGTACTTC	CASTNQRDGYEQYF
many	TRBV4-2	TRBJ2-6	NA	TGTGCCAGCAGCCAAAAAAGACAGCCTGGGGCCAACGTCCTGACTTTC	CASSQKRQPGANVLTF
many	TRBV7-2	TRBJ2-3	NA	TGTGCCAGCAGCTTACCGCCCGATACGCAGTATTTT	CASSLPPDTQYF
once	TRBV6-2/TRBV6-3	TRBJ2-7	NA	NA	CASTNQTSMYLCASSLLVGEQYF
many	TRBV28	TRBJ2-1	NA	TGTGCCAGCACCACACACCCGAATGAGCAGTTCTTC	CASTTHPNEQFF
NA	TRBV10-3	TRBJ2-2	NA	NA	CAISRTGGNTGELFFFF
many	TRBV7-2	TRBJ2-1	NA	TGTGCCAGCAGCCACACTCGACCGGGGGTGGTTAATGAGCAGTTCTTC	CASSHTRPGVVNEQFF
many	TRBV6-6	TRBJ2-5	TRBD2	TGTGCCAGCAGTTACCTTAGCGGGGGCCTAGCGATTCACCAAGAGACCCAGTACTTC	CASSYLSGGLAIHQETQYF
NA	TRBV6-1	TRBJ2-3	TRBD1	TGTGCCAGCAGGCTCCGACAGGGGAGCACAGATACGCAGTATTTT	CASRLRQGSTDTQYF
many	TRBV6-2/TRBV6-3	TRBJ2-5	NA	TGTGCCAGCAGCAGAATCATCGGGCCGGGACGCCAAGAGACCCAGTACTTC	CASSRIIGPGRQETQYF